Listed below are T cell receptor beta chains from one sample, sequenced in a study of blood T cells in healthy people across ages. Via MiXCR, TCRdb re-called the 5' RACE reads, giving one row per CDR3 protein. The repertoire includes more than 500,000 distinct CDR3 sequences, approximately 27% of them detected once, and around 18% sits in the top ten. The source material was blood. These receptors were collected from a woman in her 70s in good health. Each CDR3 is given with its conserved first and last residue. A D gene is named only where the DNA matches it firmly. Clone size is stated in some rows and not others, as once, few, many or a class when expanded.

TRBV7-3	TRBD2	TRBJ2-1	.	CASSQWTSYMDEQFF	TGTGCCAGCAGTCAGTGGACTAGTTATATGGATGAGCAGTTCTTC
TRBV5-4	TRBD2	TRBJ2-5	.	CASSLVSLAGGRGRETQYF	TGTGCCAGCAGCTTGGTGTCTCTAGCGGGGGGGCGGGGTAGAGAGACCCAGTACTTC
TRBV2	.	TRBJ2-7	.	CASKNYLEQYF	TGTGCCAGCAAGAACTACCTCGAGCAGTACTTC
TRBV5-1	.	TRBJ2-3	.	CASSLALGDTDTQYF	TGCGCCAGCAGCTTGGCCTTGGGTGACACAGATACGCAGTATTTT
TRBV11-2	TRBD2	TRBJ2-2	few	CASSVSSGGNTGELFF	TGTGCCAGCAGCGTGTCTAGCGGGGGAAACACCGGGGAGCTGTTTTTT
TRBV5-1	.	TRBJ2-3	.	CASSSSTSPGDTQYF	TGCGCCAGCAGCTCCTCGACTTCTCCCGGGGATACGCAGTATTTT
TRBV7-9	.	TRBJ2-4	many	CASTGRGGENIQYF	TGTGCCAGCACCGGACGGGGCGGAGAAAACATTCAGTACTTC
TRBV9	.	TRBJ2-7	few	CASSPEAGISYEQYF	TGTGCCAGCAGCCCCGAAGCAGGGATCTCCTACGAGCAGTACTTC
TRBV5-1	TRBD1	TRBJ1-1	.	CASTNNQGAADEAFF	TGCGCCAGCACCAATAACCAGGGGGCCGCGGATGAAGCTTTCTTT
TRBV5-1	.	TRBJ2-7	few	CASSLAGRATYEQYF	TGCGCCAGCAGCTTGGCCGGCAGGGCGACCTACGAGCAGTACTTC
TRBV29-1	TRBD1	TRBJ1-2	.	CSAGQGANYGYTF	TGCAGCGCTGGACAGGGGGCGAACTATGGCTACACCTTC
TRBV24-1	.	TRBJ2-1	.	CATSEKGRANDNEQFF	TGTGCCACCAGTGAAAAGGGGCGAGCGAACGACAATGAGCAGTTCTTC
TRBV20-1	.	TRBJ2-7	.	CSANDASYEQYF	TGCAGTGCCAATGACGCCTCCTACGAGCAGTACTTC
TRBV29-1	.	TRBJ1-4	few	CSVGSVEINEKLFF	TGCAGCGTTGGGAGCGTGGAGATTAATGAAAAACTGTTTTTT
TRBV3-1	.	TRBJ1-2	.	CASSQEGRDRGYTF	TGTGCCAGCAGCCAAGAGGGCAGGGATAGGGGCTACACCTTC